This TCR beta chain was found in a study of cytomegalovirus exposure and HLA in healthy donors. Across the study: Unique TCRs from HLA-typed donors, 80 million to 100 million of them, were held in an early data release.

The PCR had 60 Vbeta and 13 Jbeta primers. In the authors' workflow: Some 9.9 million of 75 million to 85 million unique TCR beta chains were shared, per a later count. Clones were sequenced by immunoSEQ multiplex PCR, and TCRdb holds only the in-frame ones, with some missing. That table is the source of V, J and clone size, and D and trimming were worked out from the DNA. The sample holds fewer than 250,000 clones, almost 75% seen once. Study findings and constraints: TCR beta V segments were, for the most part, productive about 87% or about 30% of the time in an earlier analysis.

Points on this clone: Antigen unknown.

The clonotype comes from a young woman in good health and CMV-seropositive. The sequenced sample consisted of PBMCs.

CDR3: CASSPRSNRGSNQPQHF. CDR3 nucleotides: TGTGCCAGCTCACCGCGGAGTAACAGGGGGAGCAATCAGCCCCAGCATTTT. The chain carries TRBV18 and TRBJ1-5; 8 nucleotides agree with TRBD1. Trimming at V came to 3 bases and at J to 1 base, leaving 8 bases not matched to a gene. The CDR3 runs to 17 residues. Germline V lookup: CDR1 KGHSH, CDR2 LQKENI.